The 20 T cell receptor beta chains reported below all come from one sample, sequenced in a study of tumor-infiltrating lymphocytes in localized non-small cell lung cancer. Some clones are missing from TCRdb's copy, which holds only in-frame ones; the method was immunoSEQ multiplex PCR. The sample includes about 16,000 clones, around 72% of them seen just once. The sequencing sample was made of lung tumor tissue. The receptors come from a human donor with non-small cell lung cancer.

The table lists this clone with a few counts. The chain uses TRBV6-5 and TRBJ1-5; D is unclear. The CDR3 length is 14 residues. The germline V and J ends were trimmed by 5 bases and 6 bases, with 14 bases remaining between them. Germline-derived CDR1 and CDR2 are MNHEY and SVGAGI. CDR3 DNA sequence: TGTGCCAGCAGTCCTTGGGTGGAGGCTCAGCCCCAGCATTTT. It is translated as CASSPWVEAQPQHF.

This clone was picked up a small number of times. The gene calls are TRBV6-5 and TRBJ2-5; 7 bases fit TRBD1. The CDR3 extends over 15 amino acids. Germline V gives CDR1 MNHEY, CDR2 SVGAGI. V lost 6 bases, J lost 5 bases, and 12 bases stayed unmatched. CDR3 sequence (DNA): TGTGCCAGCAGCCACCGCCCACAGGGGCGGGAGACCCAGTACTTC. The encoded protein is CASSHRPQGRETQYF.

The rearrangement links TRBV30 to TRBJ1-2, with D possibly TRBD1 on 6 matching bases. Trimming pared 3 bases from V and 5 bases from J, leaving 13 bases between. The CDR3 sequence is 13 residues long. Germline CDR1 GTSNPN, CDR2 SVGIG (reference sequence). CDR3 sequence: CAWRVTTGYGYTF. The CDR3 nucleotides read TGTGCCTGGAGGGTAACGACAGGTTATGGCTACACCTTC.

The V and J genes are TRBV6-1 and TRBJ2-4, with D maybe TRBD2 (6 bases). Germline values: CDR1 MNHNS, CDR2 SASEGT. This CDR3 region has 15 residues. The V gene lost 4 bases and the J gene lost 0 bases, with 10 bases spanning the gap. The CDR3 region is CASSGVGGAKNIQYF. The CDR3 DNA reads TGTGCCAGCAGTGGGGTCGGGGGAGCCAAAAACATTCAGTACTTC.

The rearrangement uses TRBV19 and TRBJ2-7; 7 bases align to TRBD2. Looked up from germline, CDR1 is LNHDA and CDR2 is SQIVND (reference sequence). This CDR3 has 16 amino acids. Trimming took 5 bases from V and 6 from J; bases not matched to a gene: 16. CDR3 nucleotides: TGTGCCAGTAGTCCCCCGTTGACTAGCCGGGGACTCGAGCAGTACTTC. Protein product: CASSPPLTSRGLEQYF.

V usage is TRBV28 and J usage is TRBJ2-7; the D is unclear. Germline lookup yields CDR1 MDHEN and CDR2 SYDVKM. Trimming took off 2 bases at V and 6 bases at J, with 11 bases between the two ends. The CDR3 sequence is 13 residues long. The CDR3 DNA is TGTGCCAGCAGTTTAAGGCCGACTGGCGAGCAGTACTTC. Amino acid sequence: CASSLRPTGEQYF.

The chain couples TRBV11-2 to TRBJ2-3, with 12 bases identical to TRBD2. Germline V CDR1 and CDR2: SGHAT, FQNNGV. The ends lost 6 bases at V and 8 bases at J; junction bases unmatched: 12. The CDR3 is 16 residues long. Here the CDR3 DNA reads TGTGCCAGCAGACAGCGGGCTAGCGGGGGGGCCGGTACGCAGTATTTT. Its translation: CASRQRASGGAGTQYF.

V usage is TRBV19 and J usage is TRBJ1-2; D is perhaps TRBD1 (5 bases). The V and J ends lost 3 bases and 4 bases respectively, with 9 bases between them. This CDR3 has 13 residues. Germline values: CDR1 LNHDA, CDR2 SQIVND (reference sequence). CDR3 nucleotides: TGTGCCAGTAGTATGGGAGGGACCTATGGCTACACCTTC. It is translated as CASSMGGTYGYTF.

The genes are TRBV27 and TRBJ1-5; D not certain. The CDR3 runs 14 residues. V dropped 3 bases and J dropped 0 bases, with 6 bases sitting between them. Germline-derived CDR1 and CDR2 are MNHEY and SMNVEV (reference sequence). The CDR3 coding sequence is TGTGCCAGCAGTTTGGGATATAGCAATCAGCCCCAGCATTTT. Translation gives CASSLGYSNQPQHF.

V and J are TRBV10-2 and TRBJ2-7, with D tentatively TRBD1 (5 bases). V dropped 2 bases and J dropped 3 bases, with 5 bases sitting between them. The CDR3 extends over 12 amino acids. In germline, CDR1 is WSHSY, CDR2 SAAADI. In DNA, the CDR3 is TGCGCCAGCAGTGAGAGGGGCTACGAGCAGTACTTC. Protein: CASSERGYEQYF.

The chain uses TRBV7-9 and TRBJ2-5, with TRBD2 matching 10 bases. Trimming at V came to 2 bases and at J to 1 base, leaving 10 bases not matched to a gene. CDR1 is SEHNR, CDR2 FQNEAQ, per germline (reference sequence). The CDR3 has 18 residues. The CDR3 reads CASSLSAVLAGAQETQYF. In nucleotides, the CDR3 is TGTGCCAGCAGCTTATCCGCCGTTCTAGCGGGGGCCCAAGAGACCCAGTACTTC. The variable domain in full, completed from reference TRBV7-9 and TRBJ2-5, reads DTGVSQNPRHKITKRGQNVTFRCDPISEHNRLYWYRQTLGQGPEFLTYFQNEAQLEKSRLLSDRFSAERPKGSFSTLEIQRTEQGDSAMYLCASSLSAVLAGAQETQYFGPGTRLLVL.

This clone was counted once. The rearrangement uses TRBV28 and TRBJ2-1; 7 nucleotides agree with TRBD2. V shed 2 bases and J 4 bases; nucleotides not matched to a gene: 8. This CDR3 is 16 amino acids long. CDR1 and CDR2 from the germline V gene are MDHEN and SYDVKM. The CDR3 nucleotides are TGTGCCAGCAGTTTAGGGGGGGGGACGAAGTACAATGAGCAGTTCTTC. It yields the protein CASSLGGGTKYNEQFF.

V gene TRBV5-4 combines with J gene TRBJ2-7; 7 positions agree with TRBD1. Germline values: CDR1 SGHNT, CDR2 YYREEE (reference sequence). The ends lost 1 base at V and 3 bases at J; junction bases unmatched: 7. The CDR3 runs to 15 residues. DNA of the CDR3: TGTGCCAGCAGCTTGTCCGGGACAGAGCTCTACGAGCAGTACTTC. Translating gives CASSLSGTELYEQYF.

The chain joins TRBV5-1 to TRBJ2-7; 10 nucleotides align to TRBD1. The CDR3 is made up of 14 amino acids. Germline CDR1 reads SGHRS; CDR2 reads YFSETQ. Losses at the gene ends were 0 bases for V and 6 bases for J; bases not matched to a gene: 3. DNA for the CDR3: TGCGCCAGCAGCTTGGGGGACAGGGGAGGCGAGCAGTACTTC. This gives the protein CASSLGDRGGEQYF.

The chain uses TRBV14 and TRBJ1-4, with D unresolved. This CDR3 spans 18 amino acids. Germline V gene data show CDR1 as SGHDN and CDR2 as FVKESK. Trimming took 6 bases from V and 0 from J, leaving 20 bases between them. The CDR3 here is CASSRRTQSLSTNEKLFF. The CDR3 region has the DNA TGTGCCAGCAGTCGGCGGACGCAATCCCTGTCAACTAATGAAAAACTGTTTTTT.

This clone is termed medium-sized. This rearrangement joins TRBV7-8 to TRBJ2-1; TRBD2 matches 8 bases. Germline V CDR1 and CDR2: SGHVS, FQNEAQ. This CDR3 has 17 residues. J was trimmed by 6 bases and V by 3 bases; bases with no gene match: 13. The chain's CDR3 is CASSLTGGASPSNEQFF. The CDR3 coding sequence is TGTGCCAGCAGCTTGACGGGGGGGGCTAGCCCCAGCAATGAGCAGTTCTTC.

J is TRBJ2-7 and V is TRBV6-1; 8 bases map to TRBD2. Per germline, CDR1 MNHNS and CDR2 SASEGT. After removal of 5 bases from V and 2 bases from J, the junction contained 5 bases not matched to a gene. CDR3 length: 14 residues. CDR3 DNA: TGTGCCAGCAGTAGCGGGGGTCGTGCCTACGAGCAGTACTTC. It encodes CASSSGGRAYEQYF.

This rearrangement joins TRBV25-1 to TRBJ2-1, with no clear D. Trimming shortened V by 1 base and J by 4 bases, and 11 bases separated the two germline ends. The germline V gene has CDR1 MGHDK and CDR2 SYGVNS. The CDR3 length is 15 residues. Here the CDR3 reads CASSESGRWYNEQFF. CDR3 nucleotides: TGTGCCAGCAGTGAATCGGGCCGTTGGTACAATGAGCAGTTCTTC.

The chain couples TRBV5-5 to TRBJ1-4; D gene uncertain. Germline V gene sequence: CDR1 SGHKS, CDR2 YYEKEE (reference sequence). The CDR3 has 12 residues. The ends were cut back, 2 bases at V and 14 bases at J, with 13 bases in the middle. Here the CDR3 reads CASSFETEGLFF. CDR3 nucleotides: TGTGCCAGCAGCTTTGAAACAGAGGGTCTGTTTTTT.

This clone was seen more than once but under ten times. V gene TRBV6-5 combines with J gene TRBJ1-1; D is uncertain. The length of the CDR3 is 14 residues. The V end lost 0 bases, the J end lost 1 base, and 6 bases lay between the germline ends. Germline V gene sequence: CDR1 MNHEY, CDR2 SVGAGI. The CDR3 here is CASSYSRENTEAFF. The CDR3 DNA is TGTGCCAGCAGTTACTCCCGCGAGAACACTGAAGCTTTCTTT.